This passage covers 8 T cell receptor beta chains from one sample sequenced in a study of blood T cell repertoires in COVID-19. Generated by immunoSEQ multiplex PCR, the TCRdb table keeps only in-frame clones and is missing some. Among over 95,000 clones listed, around 89% were seen once. Sequenced input: peripheral blood. The source of these receptors is a human donor with acute or convalescent COVID-19. The donor label of this sample is uncertain.

This chain connects TRBV19 to TRBJ2-7; 9 bases match TRBD2. CDR3 size: 13 residues. Germline V gives CDR1 LNHDA, CDR2 SQIVND (reference sequence). The J segment lost 5 bases and the V segment lost 9 bases, leaving 8 bases of the junction unmatched. The CDR3 DNA reads as TGTGCCAGCATGAGCGGGAGGTTCAACGAGCAGTACTTC. Translation gives CASMSGRFNEQYF.

The chain has TRBV6-1 and TRBJ1-2; 7 nucleotides line up with TRBD1. J was trimmed by 6 bases and V by 0 bases; bases with no gene match: 16. In germline, CDR1 is MNHNS, CDR2 SASEGT. This CDR3 is built from 18 residues. In DNA, the CDR3 is TGTGCCAGCAGTGAAGCGAATTGGGAGACAGGGAGGCTTGATGGCTACACCTTC. Its translation is CASSEANWETGRLDGYTF.

This chain joins TRBV28 and TRBJ1-1, with D perhaps TRBD1 (6 bases). Germline loops: CDR1 MDHEN, CDR2 SYDVKM. CDR3 length: 12 amino acids. Deletions cut 5 bases from V and 6 bases from J, with 10 bases between. The CDR3 DNA reads TGTGCCAGCAGTACACAGGGCTCTGAAGCTTTCTTT. This translates into CASSTQGSEAFF. The complete variable domain, with remaining parts taken from reference TRBV28 and TRBJ1-1, reads DVKVTQSSRYLVKRTGEKVFLECVQDMDHENMFWYRQDPGLGLRLIYFSYDVKMKEKGDIPEGYSVSREKKERFSLILESASTNQTSMYLCASSTQGSEAFFGQGTRLTVV.

The rearrangement links TRBV3-1 (or the pseudogene TRBV3-2) to TRBJ2-7; D gene ambiguous. V lost 4 bases and J lost 2, with 15 bases in between. Germline V gives CDR1 LGHDT, CDR2 YNNKEL (reference sequence). The CDR3 loop spans 15 amino acids. The CDR3 DNA is TGTGCCAGCAGCCCGACCGGGTTTAGGACCTACGAGCAGTACTTC. Amino acid sequence: CASSPTGFRTYEQYF.

The chain is built from TRBV6-5 and TRBJ1-1; D may be TRBD1 (5 bases). The CDR3 spans 13 residues. V was clipped by 6 bases and J by 4 bases, with 12 bases between them. In germline, CDR1 is MNHEY, CDR2 SVGAGI. CDR3 sequence: CASSEGGVTEAFF. The DNA of the CDR3 is TGTGCCAGCAGCGAGGGAGGGGTCACTGAAGCTTTCTTT.

CDR3: CASSPGTGVSYEQYF. CDR3 DNA: TGTGCCAGCTCACCAGGGACAGGGGTATCCTACGAGCAGTACTTC. The rearrangement links TRBV18 to TRBJ2-7, with 10 bases identical to TRBD1. J lost 1 base, V lost 2 bases, and 2 bases had no gene match. CDR1 KGHSH and CDR2 LQKENI come from the germline V gene. This CDR3 is 15 amino acids long.

The chain joins TRBV28 to TRBJ2-3; 10 bases are a match to TRBD2. Losses at the gene ends were 5 bases for V and 0 bases for J; bases not matched to a gene: 2. Per germline, CDR1 MDHEN and CDR2 SYDVKM. This CDR3 spans 15 amino acids. The CDR3 loop reads CASSRLAGSTDTQYF. CDR3 nucleotides: TGTGCCAGCAGTCGACTAGCGGGTAGCACAGATACGCAGTATTTT.

The chain recombines TRBV19 with TRBJ2-1; the match to TRBD2 covers 7 bases. The trim removed 7 bases at V and 5 bases at J, leaving 11 bases unmatched. The germline CDR1 and CDR2 sequences are LNHDA and SQIVND (reference sequence). The CDR3 is 15 residues long. This CDR3 reads CASTPYGGGNNEQFF. In nucleotides, the CDR3 is TGTGCCAGTACTCCCTATGGGGGAGGGAACAATGAGCAGTTCTTC.